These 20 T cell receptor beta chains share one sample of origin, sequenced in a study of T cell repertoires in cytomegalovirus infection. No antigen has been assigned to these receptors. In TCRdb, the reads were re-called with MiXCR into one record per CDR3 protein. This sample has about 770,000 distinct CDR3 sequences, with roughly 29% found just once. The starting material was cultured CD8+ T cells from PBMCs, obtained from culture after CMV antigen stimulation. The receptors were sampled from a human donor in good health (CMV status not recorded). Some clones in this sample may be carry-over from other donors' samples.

CDR3 nucleotide sequence: TGTGCCAGCAGTGATGGCAAGCTGGGCAATCAGCCCCAGCATTTT. Encoded protein: CASSDGKLGNQPQHF. V is TRBV2 and J is TRBJ1-5; D remains ambiguous. The germline V gene has CDR1 SNHLY and CDR2 FYNNEI. V was clipped by 3 bases and J by 2 bases, with 11 bases between them. The CDR3 sequence is 15 residues long.

CDR3 protein: CASTLTGGPGELFF. The CDR3 DNA is TGTGCCAGTACCTTGACAGGGGGCCCCGGGGAGCTGTTTTTT. J is TRBJ2-2 and V is TRBV19; 10 bases are a match to TRBD1. V dropped 7 bases and J dropped 6; count of bases not matched to a gene: 5. The length of the CDR3 is 14 residues. Germline loops: CDR1 LNHDA, CDR2 SQIVND (reference sequence).

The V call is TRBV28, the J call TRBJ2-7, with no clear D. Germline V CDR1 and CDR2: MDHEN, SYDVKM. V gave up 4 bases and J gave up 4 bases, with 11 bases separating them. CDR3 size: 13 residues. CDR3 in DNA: TGTGCCAGCAGTTATTCATGGGGATACGAGCAGTACGTC. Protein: CASSYSWGYEQYV.

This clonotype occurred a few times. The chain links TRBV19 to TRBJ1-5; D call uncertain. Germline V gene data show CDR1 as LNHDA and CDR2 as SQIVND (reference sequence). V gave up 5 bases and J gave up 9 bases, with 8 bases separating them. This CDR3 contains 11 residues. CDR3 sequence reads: CASSGSTPQHF. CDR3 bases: TGTGCCAGTAGTGGGTCGACGCCCCAGCATTTT. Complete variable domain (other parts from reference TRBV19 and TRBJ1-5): DGGITQSPKYLFRKEGQNVTLSCEQNLNHDAMYWYRQDPGQGLRLIYYSQIVNDFQKGDIAEGYSVSREKKESFPLTVTSAQKNPTAFYLCASSGSTPQHFGDGTRLSIL.

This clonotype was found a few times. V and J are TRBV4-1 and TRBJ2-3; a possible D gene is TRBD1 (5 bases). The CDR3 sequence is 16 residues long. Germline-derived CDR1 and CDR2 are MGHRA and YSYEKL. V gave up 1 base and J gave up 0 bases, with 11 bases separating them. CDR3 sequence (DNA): TGCGCCAGCAGCCAAGGACAGTTTCCTAGCACAGATACGCAGTATTTT. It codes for CASSQGQFPSTDTQYF.

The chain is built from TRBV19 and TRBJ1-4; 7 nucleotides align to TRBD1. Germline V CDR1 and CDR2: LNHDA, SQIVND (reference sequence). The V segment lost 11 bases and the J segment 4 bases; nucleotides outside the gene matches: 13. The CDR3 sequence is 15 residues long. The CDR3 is CACSSLGTVNEKLFF. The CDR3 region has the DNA TGTGCCTGCTCCTCACTGGGGACAGTTAATGAAAAACTGTTTTTT.

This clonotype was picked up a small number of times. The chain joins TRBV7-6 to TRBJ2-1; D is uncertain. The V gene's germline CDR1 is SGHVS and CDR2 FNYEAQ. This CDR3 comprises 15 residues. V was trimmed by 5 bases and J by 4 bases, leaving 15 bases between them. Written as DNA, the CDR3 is TGTGCCAGCAGCCCCTCGGGCGACCCATACAATGAGCAGTTCTTC. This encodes CASSPSGDPYNEQFF.

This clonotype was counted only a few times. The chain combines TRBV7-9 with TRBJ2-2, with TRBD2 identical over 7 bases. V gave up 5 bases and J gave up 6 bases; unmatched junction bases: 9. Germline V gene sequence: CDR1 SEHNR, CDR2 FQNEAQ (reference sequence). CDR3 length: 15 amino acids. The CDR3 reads CASSNRDYLSGELFF. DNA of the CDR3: TGTGCCAGCAGCAACCGGGACTATCTTTCCGGGGAGCTGTTTTTT.

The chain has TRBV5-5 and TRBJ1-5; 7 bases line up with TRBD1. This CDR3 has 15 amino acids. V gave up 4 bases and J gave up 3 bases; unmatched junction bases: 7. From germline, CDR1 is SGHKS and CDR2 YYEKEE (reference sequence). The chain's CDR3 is CASSNRQGINQPQHF. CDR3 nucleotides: TGTGCCAGCAGCAACCGACAGGGCATCAATCAGCCCCAGCATTTT.

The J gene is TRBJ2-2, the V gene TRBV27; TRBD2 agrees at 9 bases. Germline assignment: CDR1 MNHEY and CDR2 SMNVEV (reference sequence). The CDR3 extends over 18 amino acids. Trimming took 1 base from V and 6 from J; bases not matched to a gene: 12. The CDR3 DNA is TGTGCCAGCAGTTTATTGGGGGCCGGCGGGGGGGCCTCCGGGGAGCTGTTTTTT. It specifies CASSLLGAGGGASGELFF.

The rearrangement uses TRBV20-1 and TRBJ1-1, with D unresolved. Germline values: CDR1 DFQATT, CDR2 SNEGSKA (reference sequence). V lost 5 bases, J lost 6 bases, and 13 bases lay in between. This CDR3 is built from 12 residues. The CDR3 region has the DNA TGCAGTGCTGGCCCTAGAAGGGCTGAAGCTTTCTTT. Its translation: CSAGPRRAEAFF.

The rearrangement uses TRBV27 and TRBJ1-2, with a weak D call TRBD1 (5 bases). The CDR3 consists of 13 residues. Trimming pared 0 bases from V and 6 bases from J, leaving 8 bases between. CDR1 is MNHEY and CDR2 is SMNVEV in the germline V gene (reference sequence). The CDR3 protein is CASSLSGGHGYTF. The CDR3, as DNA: TGTGCCAGCAGTTTATCGGGGGGACATGGCTACACCTTC.

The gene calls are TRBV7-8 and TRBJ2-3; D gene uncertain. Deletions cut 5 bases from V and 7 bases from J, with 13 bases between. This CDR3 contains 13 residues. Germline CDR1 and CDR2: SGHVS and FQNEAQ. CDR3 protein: CASSPFEAHTQYF. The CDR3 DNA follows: TGTGCCAGCAGCCCTTTTGAGGCACATACGCAGTATTTT.

The CDR3 is CASRGGQGGETQYF. CDR3 nucleotides: TGTGCCAGCAGGGGAGGACAGGGTGGAGAGACCCAGTACTTC. J is TRBJ2-5 and V is TRBV25-1, with 8 bases lining up with TRBD1. Germline assignment: CDR1 MGHDK and CDR2 SYGVNS. V shed 6 bases and J 4 bases; nucleotides not matched to a gene: 7. The CDR3 loop spans 14 amino acids.

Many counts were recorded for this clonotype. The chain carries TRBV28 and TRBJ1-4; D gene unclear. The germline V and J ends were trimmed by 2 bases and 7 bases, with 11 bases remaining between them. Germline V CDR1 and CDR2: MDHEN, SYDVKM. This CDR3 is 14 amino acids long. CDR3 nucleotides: TGTGCCAGCAGTTTAGGACGGTTTGTTGAAAAACTGTTTTTT. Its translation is CASSLGRFVEKLFF. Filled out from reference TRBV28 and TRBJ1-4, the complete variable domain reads DVKVTQSSRYLVKRTGEKVFLECVQDMDHENMFWYRQDPGLGLRLIYFSYDVKMKEKGDIPEGYSVSREKKERFSLILESASTNQTSMYLCASSLGRFVEKLFFGSGTQLSVL.

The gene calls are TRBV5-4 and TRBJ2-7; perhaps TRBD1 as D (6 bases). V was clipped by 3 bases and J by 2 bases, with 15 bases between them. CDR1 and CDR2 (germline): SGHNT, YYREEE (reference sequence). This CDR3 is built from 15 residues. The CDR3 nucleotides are TGTGCCAGCAGCTCATTTCAGGGGAGTGCCTACGAGCAGTACTTC. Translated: CASSSFQGSAYEQYF. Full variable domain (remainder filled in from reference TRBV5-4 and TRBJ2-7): ETGVTQSPTHLIKTRGQQVTLRCSSQSGHNTVSWYQQALGQGPQFIFQYYREEENGRGNFPPRFSGLQFPNYSSELNVNALELDDSALYLCASSSFQGSAYEQYFGPGTRLTVT.

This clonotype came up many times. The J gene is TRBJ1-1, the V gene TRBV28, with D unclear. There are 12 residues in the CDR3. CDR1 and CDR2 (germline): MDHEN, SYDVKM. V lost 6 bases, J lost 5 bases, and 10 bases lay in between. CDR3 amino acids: CASSPGETEAFF. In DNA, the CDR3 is TGTGCCAGCAGCCCTGGCGAGACTGAAGCTTTCTTT. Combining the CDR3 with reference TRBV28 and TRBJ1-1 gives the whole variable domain DVKVTQSSRYLVKRTGEKVFLECVQDMDHENMFWYRQDPGLGLRLIYFSYDVKMKEKGDIPEGYSVSREKKERFSLILESASTNQTSMYLCASSPGETEAFFGQGTRLTVV.

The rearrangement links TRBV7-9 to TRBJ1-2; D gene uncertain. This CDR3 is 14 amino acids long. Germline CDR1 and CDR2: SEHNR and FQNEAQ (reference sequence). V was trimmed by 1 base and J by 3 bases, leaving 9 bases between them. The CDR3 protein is CASSLERQYYGYTF. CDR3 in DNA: TGTGCCAGCAGCTTAGAAAGACAATACTATGGCTACACCTTC.

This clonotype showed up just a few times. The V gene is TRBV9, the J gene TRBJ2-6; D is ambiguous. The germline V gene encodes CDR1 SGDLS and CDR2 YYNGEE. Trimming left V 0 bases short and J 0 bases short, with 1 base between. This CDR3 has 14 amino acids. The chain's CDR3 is CASSVDSGANVLTF. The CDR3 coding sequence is TGTGCCAGCAGCGTAGACTCTGGGGCCAACGTCCTGACTTTC.

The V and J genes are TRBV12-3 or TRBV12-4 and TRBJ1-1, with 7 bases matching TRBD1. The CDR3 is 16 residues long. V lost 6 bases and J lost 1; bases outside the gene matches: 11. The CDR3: CASRPRDSYPNTEAFF. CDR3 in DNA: TGTGCCAGCAGACCTCGGGACAGCTACCCGAACACTGAAGCTTTCTTT.